The next 26 T cell receptor beta chains were all read from a single sample in a study of control samples from healthy donors and cancer patients. Profiling relied on immunoSEQ multiplex PCR, and the TCRdb table lists in-frame clones only, not all of them. In the table there are fewer than 200,000 clones, approximately 94% of which are singletons. Material: blood. These receptors were taken from a young man in good health.

The V call is TRBV30, the J call TRBJ1-1, with 10 bases matching TRBD1. J gave up 7 bases and V 8 bases, and 4 bases lay outside the gene matches. CDR3 length equals 11 residues. Germline V lookup: CDR1 GTSNPN, CDR2 SVGIG (reference sequence). This CDR3 is CAIGTGVEAFF. CDR3 nucleotides: TGTGCCATCGGGACAGGGGTTGAAGCTTTCTTT.

The chain has TRBV2 and TRBJ1-4, with 8 bases identical to TRBD1. The CDR3 is made up of 15 amino acids. Trimming took 5 bases from V and 7 from J; bases not matched to a gene: 9. Germline lookup yields CDR1 SNHLY and CDR2 FYNNEI. The CDR3 loop is CASSLQPGQGEKLFF. The CDR3 nucleotides read TGTGCCAGCAGTCTACAACCCGGACAGGGTGAAAAACTGTTTTTT.

The chain employs TRBV5-1 and TRBJ1-1; D is perhaps TRBD1 (5 bases). The CDR3 totals 14 residues. V lost 6 bases and J 5 bases, leaving 17 bases between the germline ends. Looked up from germline, CDR1 is SGHRS and CDR2 is YFSETQ. The DNA for the CDR3 is TGCGCCAGCAAAATGGGTGGGGCGCAAACTGAAGCTTTCTTT. Translated, it gives CASKMGGAQTEAFF.

V is TRBV4-2 and J is TRBJ2-1; no firm D call. CDR3 length equals 14 residues. The germline V and J ends were trimmed by 1 base and 9 bases, with 13 bases remaining between them. The germline V gene has CDR1 LGHNA and CDR2 YNFKEQ. CDR3 sequence: CASSQGVGPFEQFF. The CDR3 DNA sequence: TGTGCCAGCAGCCAAGGGGTTGGGCCGTTTGAGCAGTTCTTC.

The chain couples TRBV7-2 to TRBJ2-5; 9 bases fit TRBD2. The V gene end was trimmed by 1 base and the J gene end by 5 bases; junction bases not matched to a gene: 8. The CDR3 loop spans 16 amino acids. Germline-derived CDR1 and CDR2 are SGHTA and FQGNSA. DNA of the CDR3: TGTGCCAGCAGCTTAGATGGCGGGGGGGCCTCGGAGACCCAGTACTTC. Its translation is CASSLDGGGASETQYF.

V usage is TRBV4-3 and J usage is TRBJ1-2, with 11 nucleotides matching TRBD1. Looked up from germline, CDR1 is LGHNA and CDR2 is YSLEER. The V and J ends lost 4 bases and 5 bases, in that order; junction bases with no gene match: 18. CDR3 size: 19 residues. The CDR3 region has the DNA TGCGCCAGCAGCCCCTCACCCTCCGGGACAGGGGGATTATGGTATGGCTACACCTTC. Translating it yields CASSPSPSGTGGLWYGYTF.

This chain connects TRBV27 to TRBJ2-1; 10 nucleotides match TRBD2. V lost 6 bases, J lost 1 base, and 9 bases stayed unmatched. The CDR3 has 17 residues. Germline V gene data show CDR1 as MNHEY and CDR2 as SMNVEV (reference sequence). This CDR3 reads CASRVRTSGTSYNEQFF. DNA of the CDR3: TGTGCCAGCAGAGTTCGTACTAGCGGGACATCCTACAATGAGCAGTTCTTC.

This clone is a singleton in its sample. V gene TRBV5-5 combines with J gene TRBJ1-1; D remains ambiguous. The CDR3 has 13 amino acids. V was pared by 0 bases and J by 5 bases, with 8 bases between. Germline V CDR1 and CDR2: SGHKS, YYEKEE (reference sequence). This chain's CDR3 is CASSLVGRTEAFF. The CDR3, as DNA: TGTGCCAGCAGCTTGGTGGGTAGAACTGAAGCTTTCTTT.

This chain links TRBV24-1 with TRBJ2-1; 10 bases map to TRBD2. Germline CDR1 and CDR2: KGHDR and SFDVKD. This CDR3 spans 17 amino acids. Trimming cost V 4 bases and J 1 base; bases outside gene matches: 6. CDR3 sequence reads: CATSDPKTSGSYNEQFF. The DNA for the CDR3 is TGTGCCACCAGTGACCCTAAGACTAGCGGGTCCTACAATGAGCAGTTCTTC.

This clone was seen more than once but under ten times. J is TRBJ1-2 and V is TRBV5-4; the D is unclear. Germline assignment: CDR1 SGHNT and CDR2 YYREEE (reference sequence). The CDR3 contains 17 residues. V shed 1 base and J shed 0 bases, with 16 bases lying between them. CDR3 residues: CASSLRARELANYGYTF. CDR3 DNA sequence: TGTGCCAGCAGCTTGAGGGCGCGGGAGTTAGCTAACTATGGCTACACCTTC. Variable domain in full (rest from reference TRBV5-4 and TRBJ1-2): ETGVTQSPTHLIKTRGQQVTLRCSSQSGHNTVSWYQQALGQGPQFIFQYYREEENGRGNFPPRFSGLQFPNYSSELNVNALELDDSALYLCASSLRARELANYGYTFGSGTRLTVV.

V and J are TRBV6-2 or TRBV6-3 and TRBJ1-1; TRBD1 is a possible D gene (6 bases). The ends were cut back, 5 bases at V and 5 bases at J, with 18 bases in the middle. CDR1 is MNHEY and CDR2 is SVGEGT in the germline V gene. There are 15 residues in the CDR3. CDR3 residues: CASSPGDRTTTEAFF. CDR3 sequence (DNA): TGTGCCAGCAGTCCAGGCGACAGGACGACTACTGAAGCTTTCTTT.

The CDR3 protein is CASSFKTGATEAFF. The CDR3 DNA sequence: TGTGCCAGCAGTTTTAAGACAGGGGCCACTGAAGCTTTCTTT. The genes are TRBV27 and TRBJ1-1, with 8 bases lining up with TRBD1. V dropped 3 bases and J dropped 4; count of bases not matched to a gene: 4. This CDR3 is built from 14 residues. In germline, CDR1 is MNHEY, CDR2 SMNVEV (reference sequence).

J is TRBJ2-7 and V is TRBV3-1 (or the pseudogene TRBV3-2); D remains ambiguous. V was trimmed by 4 bases and J by 6 bases, leaving 7 bases between them. The CDR3 totals 11 residues. Germline V gives CDR1 LGHDT, CDR2 YNNKEL (reference sequence). The CDR3 is CASSRSVEQYF. The CDR3 coding sequence is TGTGCCAGCAGCCGCTCGGTCGAGCAGTACTTC.

This chain uses TRBV7-2 with TRBJ2-2, with 9 nucleotides matching TRBD1. In germline, CDR1 is SGHTA, CDR2 FQGNSA. The CDR3 length is 15 residues. Trimming cost V 5 bases and J 4 bases; bases outside gene matches: 5. CDR3 sequence reads: CASSLYRGRTGELFF. The CDR3 nucleotides read TGTGCCAGCAGCCTCTACAGGGGGCGCACCGGGGAGCTGTTTTTT.

This clone appeared once. The chain recombines TRBV28 with TRBJ2-1; no clear D. With 3 bases removed from V and 4 bases from J, the gap between germline ends came to 10 bases. This CDR3 has 14 amino acids. The germline V gene has CDR1 MDHEN and CDR2 SYDVKM. CDR3 coding DNA: TGTGCCAGCAGTTTTCGGAGTTCGTACAATGAGCAGTTCTTC. Amino acids: CASSFRSSYNEQFF.

The DNA of the CDR3 is TGTGCCAGCAGCCCCGTGGTGGCGTTGACCTACGAGCAGTACTTC. Translated, it gives CASSPVVALTYEQYF. The chain has TRBV6-6 and TRBJ2-7; D ambiguous. V lost 6 bases to trimming and J lost 2 bases, with 17 bases between them. CDR1 MNHNY and CDR2 SVGAGI come from the germline V gene (reference sequence). This CDR3 has 15 residues.

The chain recombines TRBV28 with TRBJ1-4, with D possibly being TRBD1 (6 bases). The germline CDR1 and CDR2 sequences are MDHEN and SYDVKM. V was clipped by 5 bases and J by 2 bases, with 15 bases between them. The CDR3 extends over 16 amino acids. The CDR3 region has the DNA TGTGCCAGCAGTCTAGGGGGTGGGCGGACTAATGAAAAACTGTTTTTT. It specifies CASSLGGGRTNEKLFF.

This chain uses TRBV11-2 with TRBJ2-1, with 13 bases identical to TRBD2. V shed 5 bases, J shed 9 bases, and the junction held 7 bases outside the gene matches. In germline, CDR1 is SGHAT, CDR2 FQNNGV. The CDR3 spans 15 residues. This CDR3 reads CASSPGLAGDGEQFF. The DNA for the CDR3 is TGTGCCAGCAGCCCCGGACTAGCGGGGGACGGTGAGCAGTTCTTC.

The rearrangement joins TRBV28 to TRBJ2-5, with 12 bases matching TRBD2. The CDR3 extends over 17 amino acids. CDR1 MDHEN and CDR2 SYDVKM come from the germline V gene. V lost 0 bases and J lost 1; bases outside the gene matches: 3. The CDR3 protein is CASSLWTSGGLQETQYF. As DNA, the CDR3 is TGTGCCAGCAGTTTATGGACTAGCGGGGGACTCCAAGAGACCCAGTACTTC.

The chain links TRBV5-1 to TRBJ2-2; tentative D call: TRBD2 (5 bases). The CDR3 has 14 amino acids. V gave up 0 bases and J gave up 6 bases, with 9 bases separating them. CDR1 is SGHRS, CDR2 YFSETQ, per germline. CDR3 in DNA: TGCGCCAGCAGCTTGGGTGGCGGGTCCGGGGAGCTGTTTTTT. As protein: CASSLGGGSGELFF.

The chain employs TRBV3-1 (or the pseudogene TRBV3-2) and TRBJ2-7, with 9 bases that match TRBD2. The V segment lost 4 bases and the J segment 4 bases; nucleotides outside the gene matches: 11. The CDR3 has 16 amino acids. The germline V gene has CDR1 LGHDT and CDR2 YNNKEL (reference sequence). CDR3 loop: CASSPEGSGSFYEQYF. The CDR3 coding sequence is TGTGCCAGCAGCCCCGAGGGTAGCGGGAGTTTTTACGAGCAGTACTTC.

The chain links TRBV2 to TRBJ1-2, with unresolved D. Germline CDR1 SNHLY, CDR2 FYNNEI. The CDR3 extends over 11 amino acids. V was shortened by 2 bases and J by 5 bases, with 3 bases between the two germline ends. The CDR3 bases are TGTGCCAGCAGTGAAATATATGGCTACACCTTC. The encoded protein is CASSEIYGYTF.

The chain joins TRBV5-1 to TRBJ2-1, with D perhaps TRBD2 (6 bases). V dropped 3 bases and J dropped 0 bases, with 10 bases sitting between them. CDR3 length equals 15 residues. Germline V lookup: CDR1 SGHRS, CDR2 YFSETQ. Here the CDR3 DNA reads TGCGCCAGCAGCTCGGAGGGAAGCTCCTACAATGAGCAGTTCTTC. Residues: CASSSEGSSYNEQFF.

The chain uses TRBV2 and TRBJ2-1; 12 bases map to TRBD2. Trimming at V came to 6 bases and at J to 5 bases, leaving 5 bases not matched to a gene. The CDR3 totals 15 residues. The germline V gene has CDR1 SNHLY and CDR2 FYNNEI. The CDR3 bases are TGTGCCAGCAGCCGGACTAGCGGGACAAACAATGAGCAGTTCTTC. Translation: CASSRTSGTNNEQFF.

The genes are TRBV15 and TRBJ2-1; tentatively, D is TRBD2 (5 bases). This CDR3 contains 13 residues. From germline, CDR1 is LNHNV and CDR2 YYDKDF (reference sequence). The V and J ends lost 0 bases and 15 bases respectively, with 15 bases between them. DNA for the CDR3: TGTGCCACCAGCAGAGATCTGGCTTCAGAGGGGTTCTTC. Its protein is CATSRDLASEGFF.

This rearrangement joins TRBV4-3 to TRBJ1-6, with TRBD1 matching 7 bases. In germline, CDR1 is LGHNA, CDR2 YSLEER. V dropped 1 base and J dropped 7; count of bases not matched to a gene: 4. This CDR3 has 15 amino acids. The CDR3 loop reads CASSQGTGANSPLHF. In DNA, the CDR3 is TGCGCCAGCAGCCAAGGTACAGGGGCCAATTCACCCCTCCACTTT.